Sequencing of this T cell receptor (beta chain) was carried out in a study of shared clonotypes between healthy human individuals. General observations from the study: Across a handful of donors, naive CD4 shared roughly 5%, naive CD8 3.5% to 4%, memory CD4 roughly 2.3%, memory CD8 about 0.4%. In general, naive subsets displayed greater estimated richness than memory subsets did.

The CDR3 runs 11 residues. The germline V gene encodes CDR1 SEHNR and CDR2 FQNEAQ (reference sequence). V lost 6 bases to trimming and J lost 3 bases, with 6 bases between them. Notes on this clone: Antigen unknown. The sample holds other DNA sequences that translate to the same CDR3.

Approximately 210 ng DNA, tens of thousands of T cell genomes, went into each sorted-subset replicate PCR. Measured with immunoSEQ multiplex PCR; TCRdb has only the in-frame clones, and not every one. The sample holds roughly 590,000 clones; nearly 97% are singletons and the top ten take 0.09% to 0.13%. Terminally differentiated effector memory CD45RA+ cells were excluded from the naive CD8 cells, which were CD45RO-negative and positively selected for CCR7. The specimen was naive CD8+ T cells sorted from blood. The J gene is TRBJ2-7, the V gene TRBV7-9; D gene uncertain. The receptor was derived from a woman in her 30s in good health. CDR3 loop: CASSPIYEQYF. The CDR3 DNA sequence: TGTGCCAGCAGTCCTATCTACGAGCAGTACTTC. The full variable domain, completed using reference TRBV7-9 and TRBJ2-7, is DTGVSQNPRHKITKRGQNVTFRCDPISEHNRLYWYRQTLGQGPEFLTYFQNEAQLEKSRLLSDRFSAERPKGSFSTLEIQRTEQGDSAMYLCASSPIYEQYFGPGTRLTVT.